This T cell receptor beta chain was sequenced for a study of blood T cell repertoires in COVID-19. The method was immunoSEQ multiplex PCR; TCRdb's version includes in-frame clones alone and lacks a portion of them. The sample yields about 210,000 clones, over 75% seen once. The TCR originated in a man in his forties who had recovered from COVID-19. Sequenced: PBMCs or T cells enriched from blood (not recorded which).

The CDR3 DNA follows: TGTGCCAGCAGTTCCTCGGGACACTTCTATGGCTACACCTTC. Residues: CASSSSGHFYGYTF. The rearrangement uses TRBV6-6 and TRBJ1-2, with D perhaps TRBD1 (6 bases). Trimming removed 4 bases at V and 4 bases at J, with 13 bases between. This CDR3 is built from 14 residues. The germline V gene encodes CDR1 MNHNY and CDR2 SVGAGI (reference sequence).